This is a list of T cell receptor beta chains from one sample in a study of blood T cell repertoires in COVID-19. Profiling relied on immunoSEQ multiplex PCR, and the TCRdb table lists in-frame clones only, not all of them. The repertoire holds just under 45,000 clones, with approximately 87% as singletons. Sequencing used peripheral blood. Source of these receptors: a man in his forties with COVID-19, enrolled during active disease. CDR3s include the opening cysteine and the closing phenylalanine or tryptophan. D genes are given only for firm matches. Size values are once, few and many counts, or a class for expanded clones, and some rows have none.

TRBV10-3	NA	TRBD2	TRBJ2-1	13	TGTGCCAACCGGGAGGGCCGATACAATGAGCAGTTCTTC	CANREGRYNEQFF
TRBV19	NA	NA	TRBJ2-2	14	TGTGCCAGTATGGGAAGGGGTTCGACCGGGGAGCTGTTTTTT	CASMGRGSTGELFF
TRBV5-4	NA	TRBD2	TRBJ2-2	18	TGTGCCAGCAGCTTGCCGACTAGCGGGGGACCGAACACCGGGGAGCTGTTTTTT	CASSLPTSGGPNTGELFF
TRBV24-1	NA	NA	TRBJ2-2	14	TGTGCCACCAGTCGGGTGGGGGGCACCGGGGAGCTGTTTTTT	CATSRVGGTGELFF
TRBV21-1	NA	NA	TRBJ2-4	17	TGTGCCAGCAGCACGGGAGGGCCGGGGATAGCCAAAAACATTCAGTACTTC	CASSTGGPGIAKNIQYF
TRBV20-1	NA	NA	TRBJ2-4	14	TGCAGTGCTAGTGGATCAGGGTATGGAAACATTCAGTACTTC	CSASGSGYGNIQYF
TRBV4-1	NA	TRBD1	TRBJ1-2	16	TGCGCCAGCAGCCAAGGGTCGGCCAGGGGGAATCGAGGCTACACCTTC	CASSQGSARGNRGYTF
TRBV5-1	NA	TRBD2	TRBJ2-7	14	TGCGCCAGCAGCTACGGGACTAGCGGGAGTGAGCAGTACTTC	CASSYGTSGSEQYF
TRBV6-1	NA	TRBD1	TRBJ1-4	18	TGTGCCAGCAGTGGAACAGGGGGCGCAGGGGGTGGTAATGAAAAACTGTTTTTT	CASSGTGGAGGGNEKLFF
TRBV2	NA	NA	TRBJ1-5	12	TGTGCCAGCAGGGATGAGGCTCAGCCCCAGCATTTT	CASRDEAQPQHF
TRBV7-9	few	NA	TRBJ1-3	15	TGTGCCAGCAGCTTAGAGGTCAGGTCTGGAAACACCATATATTTT	CASSLEVRSGNTIYF
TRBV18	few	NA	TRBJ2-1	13	TGTGCCAGCTCACCGGGAAGGGCGGGAAAGCAGTTCTTC	CASSPGRAGKQFF
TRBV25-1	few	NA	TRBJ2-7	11	TGTGCCAGCAGCCCCCTCTACGAGCAGTACTTC	CASSPLYEQYF
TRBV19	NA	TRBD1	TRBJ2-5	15	TGTGCCAGTAGTCTACAGGGGGCGAGGCAAGAGACCCAGTACTTC	CASSLQGARQETQYF
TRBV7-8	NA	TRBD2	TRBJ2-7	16	TGTGCCAGCAGCTTAGCTAGCGGGGGGGCTTATTACGAGCAGTACTTC	CASSLASGGAYYEQYF
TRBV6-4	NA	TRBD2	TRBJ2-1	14	TGTGCCAGCAGCCCACTAGCGGGGGCTGGGGAGCAGTTCTTC	CASSPLAGAGEQFF
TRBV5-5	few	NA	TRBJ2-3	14	TGTGCCAGCAGCTTGAACCTCCCGGCAGATACGCAGTATTTT	CASSLNLPADTQYF
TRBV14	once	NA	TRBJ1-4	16	TGTGCCAGCAGCCAATTTACAGGGACAACTAATGAAAAACTGTTTTTT	CASSQFTGTTNEKLFF
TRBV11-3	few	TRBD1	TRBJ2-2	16	TGTGCCAGCAGCGGCCGGGACAGGGGTTACACCGGGGAGCTGTTTTTT	CASSGRDRGYTGELFF
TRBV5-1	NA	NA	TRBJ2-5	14	TGCGCCAGCAGCCCGGAGGGAAGGAGGGAGACCCAGTACTTC	CASSPEGRRETQYF
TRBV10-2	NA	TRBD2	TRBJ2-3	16	TGCGCCAGCAGTATGAGGGCGGGGGGGTCCACAGATACGCAGTATTTT	CASSMRAGGSTDTQYF
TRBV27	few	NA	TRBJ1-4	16	TGTGCCAGCAGTAGGCAGGGGCAAGGTATCGGGGAAAAACTGTTTTTT	CASSRQGQGIGEKLFF
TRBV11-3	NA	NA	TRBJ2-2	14	TGTGCCAGCAGCCCGACAGGGAACACCGGGGAGCTGTTTTTT	CASSPTGNTGELFF
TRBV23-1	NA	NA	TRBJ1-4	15	TGCGCCAGCGGGCTCCAGGGGCCGGGCAATGAAAAACTGTTTTTT	CASGLQGPGNEKLFF
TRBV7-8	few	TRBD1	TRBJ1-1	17	TGTGCCAGCAAACCGGGACAGGGGGTATTGATGAACACTGAAGCTTTCTTT	CASKPGQGVLMNTEAFF
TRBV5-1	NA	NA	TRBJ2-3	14	TGCGCCAGCAGTGGGAGGGGGATGGCAGATACGCAGTATTTT	CASSGRGMADTQYF
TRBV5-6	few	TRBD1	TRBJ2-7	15	TGTGCCAGCAGCAGAGGGGACAGGGTTTTTGACGAGCAGTACTTC	CASSRGDRVFDEQYF
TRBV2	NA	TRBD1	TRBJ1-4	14	TGTGCCAGCACTCCGGGACAGGGGGGAGGGAAACTGTTTTTT	CASTPGQGGGKLFF
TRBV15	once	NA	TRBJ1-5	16	TGTGCCACCAGCCCCAGGTCGGTACAGGGCAATCAGCCCCAGCATTTT	CATSPRSVQGNQPQHF
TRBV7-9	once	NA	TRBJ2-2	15	TGTGCCAGCACCCTTCCGGACAGGAACACCGGGGAGCTGTTTTTT	CASTLPDRNTGELFF
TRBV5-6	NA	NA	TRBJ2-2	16	TGTGCCAGCACCACCAAGTGGACACCAAACACCGGGGAGCTGTTTTTT	CASTTKWTPNTGELFF
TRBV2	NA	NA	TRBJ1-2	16	TGTGCCAGCAGCCCCCAGACAGAGGCGATTAACTATGGCTACACCTTC	CASSPQTEAINYGYTF